These 22 T cell receptor beta chains share one sample of origin, sequenced in a study of T cells in Graves' hyperthyroidism and ophthalmopathy. The source material, RNA transcripts, was used to amplify TCR beta CDR3 regions. With the HTBI primer set, the TCR CDR3 went through a first round of RT-PCR. Using its own MiXCR run on the multiplex PCR reads, TCRdb lists one record per CDR3 protein. In the table there are approximately 330,000 distinct CDR3 sequences, roughly 20% of which are singletons. The specimen sequenced was blood. Receptors originate from a woman aged 50 to 60 with Graves' hyperthyroidism.

The sample holds many counts of this clonotype. The rearrangement uses TRBV28 and TRBJ2-7, with D hard to call. Per germline, CDR1 MDHEN and CDR2 SYDVKM. Trimming took 2 bases from V and 3 from J, leaving 2 bases between them. The CDR3 totals 11 residues. This CDR3 is CASSLRYEQYF. CDR3 DNA: TGTGCCAGCAGTTTACGCTACGAGCAGTACTTC. The full variable domain, completed using reference TRBV28 and TRBJ2-7, is DVKVTQSSRYLVKRTGEKVFLECVQDMDHENMFWYRQDPGLGLRLIYFSYDVKMKEKGDIPEGYSVSREKKERFSLILESASTNQTSMYLCASSLRYEQYFGPGTRLTVT.

This clonotype was counted at least ten times. DNA for the CDR3: TGTGCCAGCAGCTTAAGTAGTGTCGGTAGCTCCTACGAGCAGTACTTC. It is translated as CASSLSSVGSSYEQYF. The chain has TRBV7-2 and TRBJ2-7; D ambiguous. Trimming took off 2 bases at V and 0 bases at J, with 14 bases between the two ends. There are 16 residues in the CDR3. Germline CDR1 is SGHTA and CDR2 is FQGNSA.

This clonotype was detected a few times. This chain connects TRBV24-1 to TRBJ1-1, with TRBD1 as a possible D gene (5 bases). Germline CDR1 and CDR2: KGHDR and SFDVKD. The V and J ends lost 10 bases and 2 bases respectively, with 7 bases between them. The CDR3 has 11 amino acids. The CDR3 DNA is TGTGCCACAGGGACTAACACTGAAGCTTTCTTT. It specifies CATGTNTEAFF.

This clonotype was counted many times. J is TRBJ2-5 and V is TRBV7-9, with TRBD1 as a possible D gene (5 bases). CDR3 length: 15 amino acids. The germline CDR1 and CDR2 sequences are SEHNR and FQNEAQ (reference sequence). V shed 4 bases and J shed 0 bases, with 12 bases lying between them. For the CDR3, the DNA is TGTGCCAGCAGCTCCATAGGGGTGGACCAAGAGACCCAGTACTTC. Amino acids: CASSSIGVDQETQYF.

The V gene is TRBV6-1, the J gene TRBJ2-5, with D uncertain. Germline CDR1 and CDR2: MNHNS and SASEGT. There are 10 residues in the CDR3. V was trimmed by 9 bases and J by 5 bases, leaving 7 bases between them. The CDR3 protein is CASKAETQYF. The CDR3 DNA follows: TGTGCCAGTAAAGCGGAGACCCAGTACTTC.

There are a few counts of this clonotype. The genes are TRBV20-1 and TRBJ2-5; D not resolved. The CDR3 covers 12 residues. V shed 3 bases and J shed 2 bases, with 7 bases lying between them. Germline-derived CDR1 and CDR2 are DFQATT and SNEGSKA (reference sequence). In DNA form, the CDR3 reads TGCAGTGCTAGGAGGACGCAAGAGACCCAGTACTTC. Translating it yields CSARRTQETQYF.

V gene TRBV4-1 combines with J gene TRBJ2-3; D remains ambiguous. The CDR3 spans 16 residues. The V and J ends lost 4 bases and 5 bases respectively, with 19 bases between them. Germline V lookup: CDR1 MGHRA, CDR2 YSYEKL. Here the CDR3 reads CASSPRELVGGDTQYF. In DNA form, the CDR3 reads TGCGCCAGCAGCCCACGCGAGCTAGTCGGTGGAGATACGCAGTATTTT.

This clonotype was recorded at least ten times. The chain has TRBV28 and TRBJ1-2, with 8 bases identical to TRBD1. This CDR3 region has 15 residues. Looked up from germline, CDR1 is MDHEN and CDR2 is SYDVKM. Germline trimming cut 6 bases from V and 4 bases from J; bases unmatched to any gene: 10. The CDR3: CASSLTGGGGYGYTF. The CDR3 DNA reads as TGTGCCAGCAGCTTAACAGGGGGAGGTGGCTATGGCTACACCTTC.

The chain carries TRBV12-3 or TRBV12-4 and TRBJ2-1, with TRBD2 identical over 11 bases. J was trimmed by 5 bases and V by 3 bases; bases with no gene match: 3. The CDR3 sequence is 15 residues long. The CDR3 loop is CASSFSGGADNEQFF. The CDR3 bases are TGTGCCAGCAGTTTTAGCGGGGGGGCGGACAATGAGCAGTTCTTC.

This clonotype was detected a few times. The chain recombines TRBV20-1 with TRBJ2-1; D call uncertain. The V end was cut by 4 bases, the J end by 12 bases, with 13 bases between. CDR3 length: 11 residues. Per germline, CDR1 DFQATT and CDR2 SNEGSKA (reference sequence). The CDR3 sequence is CSATGPTGQFF. DNA for the CDR3: TGCAGTGCTACCGGCCCCACTGGGCAGTTCTTC.

This rearrangement joins TRBV5-1 to TRBJ1-5; 9 nucleotides agree with TRBD1. The V segment lost 4 bases and the J segment 7 bases; nucleotides outside the gene matches: 6. CDR1 and CDR2 (germline): SGHRS, YFSETQ. The CDR3 sequence is 14 residues long. Here the CDR3 reads CASSPGQGIQPQHF. CDR3 coding DNA: TGCGCCAGCAGCCCGGGACAGGGAATACAGCCCCAGCATTTT.

This chain links TRBV3-1 with TRBJ1-2; D gene ambiguous. CDR3 length: 14 amino acids. V dropped 0 bases and J dropped 5 bases, with 10 bases sitting between them. Germline CDR1 is LGHDT and CDR2 is YNNKEL (reference sequence). The CDR3 DNA reads as TGTGCCAGCAGCCAAGATCAGGCAGTATATGGCTACACCTTC. Its translation is CASSQDQAVYGYTF.

This clonotype was seen only a few times. The rearrangement joins TRBV20-1 to TRBJ2-3; 10 bases are shared with TRBD2. V lost 4 bases to trimming and J lost 0 bases; unmatched junction nucleotides: 10. Germline V CDR1 and CDR2: DFQATT, SNEGSKA (reference sequence). CDR3 length: 17 residues. CDR3 nucleotides: TGCAGTGCTAACACGCTAGCGGGGGAGCCAAGCACAGATACGCAGTATTTT. It encodes CSANTLAGEPSTDTQYF.

There are many counts of this clonotype. The chain carries TRBV7-9 and TRBJ2-5, with D perhaps matching TRBD1 (6 bases). From germline, CDR1 is SEHNR and CDR2 FQNEAQ (reference sequence). Trimming cost V 6 bases and J 0 bases, with 8 bases left between them. The CDR3 has 13 residues. Written as DNA, the CDR3 is TGTGCCAGCAGGGCAGGGGACCAAGAGACCCAGTACTTC. Its translation is CASRAGDQETQYF. The full variable domain, with the rest looked up from reference TRBV7-9 and TRBJ2-5, is DTGVSQNPRHKITKRGQNVTFRCDPISEHNRLYWYRQTLGQGPEFLTYFQNEAQLEKSRLLSDRFSAERPKGSFSTLEIQRTEQGDSAMYLCASRAGDQETQYFGPGTRLLVL.

This clonotype appeared many times. The chain links TRBV2 to TRBJ1-5; the D gene is possibly TRBD1 (5 bases). The V end was cut by 0 bases, the J end by 4 bases, with 10 bases between. The CDR3 extends over 15 amino acids. Germline V lookup: CDR1 SNHLY, CDR2 FYNNEI. Written as DNA, the CDR3 is TGTGCCAGCAGTGAAGCCGCAGGGAAGAATCAGCCCCAGCATTTT. This translates into CASSEAAGKNQPQHF.

This clonotype was counted many times. The chain is built from TRBV30 and TRBJ2-3, with 8 positions matching TRBD2. Germline V CDR1 and CDR2: GTSNPN, SVGIG (reference sequence). The CDR3 spans 13 residues. J lost 4 bases, V lost 2 bases, and 2 bases had no gene match. The CDR3 is CAWSTGGPDTQYF. CDR3 nucleotides: TGTGCCTGGAGTACGGGGGGGCCAGATACGCAGTATTTT.

The J gene is TRBJ1-2, the V gene TRBV5-6; no clear D gene. The germline gives CDR1 SGHDT, CDR2 YYEEEE. Trimming took 1 base from V and 3 from J, leaving 10 bases between them. The length of the CDR3 is 14 residues. CDR3 nucleotides: TGTGCCAGCAGCTTGCGCACAGATTACTATGGCTACACCTTC. Protein: CASSLRTDYYGYTF.

V usage is TRBV6-2 or TRBV6-3 and J usage is TRBJ2-1; the D is unclear. The CDR3 is made up of 15 amino acids. V gave up 6 bases and J gave up 3 bases, with 15 bases separating them. Per the germline V gene, CDR1 is MNHEY and CDR2 is SVGEGT. This chain's CDR3 is CASRVDAYVYNEQFF. The CDR3 nucleotides read TGTGCCAGCAGGGTGGACGCGTACGTCTACAATGAGCAGTTCTTC.

This clonotype was found a few times. This sequence may be a read error, since a much larger clone differs from it by one base. The V call is TRBV3-1, the J call TRBJ2-6; the D is unclear. V lost 2 bases and J 0 bases, leaving 2 bases between the germline ends. The CDR3 totals 14 residues. Germline V gene sequence: CDR1 LGHDT, CDR2 YNNKEL (reference sequence). CDR3 in amino acids: CASSQFSGANVLTF. The DNA for the CDR3 is TGTGCCAGCAGCCAATTCTCTGGGGCCAACGTCCTGACTTTC.

This clonotype was seen only a few times. The rearrangement links TRBV7-2 to TRBJ1-6; TRBD1 matches 7 bases. This CDR3 has 17 amino acids. With 7 bases clipped from V and 8 bases from J, the junction kept 17 bases outside the gene matches. In germline, CDR1 is SGHTA, CDR2 FQGNSA. The CDR3 DNA reads as TGTGCCAGCAACCTACCCCCGAAGGGGGCATTATATTCACCCCTCCACTTT. Translating gives CASNLPPKGALYSPLHF.

This clonotype occurred many times. The rearrangement joins TRBV28 to TRBJ1-6, with D unresolved. Per germline, CDR1 MDHEN and CDR2 SYDVKM. V shed 2 bases and J shed 10 bases, with 15 bases lying between them. The length of the CDR3 is 15 residues. The CDR3 nucleotides are TGTGCCAGCAGTTTAGCCAACGGGGTTGGATCACCCCTCCACTTT. This gives the protein CASSLANGVGSPLHF.

This clonotype was seen many times. V gene TRBV27 combines with J gene TRBJ1-1; TRBD1 aligns across 8 bases. The length of the CDR3 is 14 residues. Looked up from germline, CDR1 is MNHEY and CDR2 is SMNVEV (reference sequence). V lost 6 bases, J lost 4 bases, and 7 bases stayed unmatched. The CDR3 DNA reads as TGTGCCAGCAGAATGACAGGGGAGGGCACTGAAGCTTTCTTT. Protein: CASRMTGEGTEAFF.